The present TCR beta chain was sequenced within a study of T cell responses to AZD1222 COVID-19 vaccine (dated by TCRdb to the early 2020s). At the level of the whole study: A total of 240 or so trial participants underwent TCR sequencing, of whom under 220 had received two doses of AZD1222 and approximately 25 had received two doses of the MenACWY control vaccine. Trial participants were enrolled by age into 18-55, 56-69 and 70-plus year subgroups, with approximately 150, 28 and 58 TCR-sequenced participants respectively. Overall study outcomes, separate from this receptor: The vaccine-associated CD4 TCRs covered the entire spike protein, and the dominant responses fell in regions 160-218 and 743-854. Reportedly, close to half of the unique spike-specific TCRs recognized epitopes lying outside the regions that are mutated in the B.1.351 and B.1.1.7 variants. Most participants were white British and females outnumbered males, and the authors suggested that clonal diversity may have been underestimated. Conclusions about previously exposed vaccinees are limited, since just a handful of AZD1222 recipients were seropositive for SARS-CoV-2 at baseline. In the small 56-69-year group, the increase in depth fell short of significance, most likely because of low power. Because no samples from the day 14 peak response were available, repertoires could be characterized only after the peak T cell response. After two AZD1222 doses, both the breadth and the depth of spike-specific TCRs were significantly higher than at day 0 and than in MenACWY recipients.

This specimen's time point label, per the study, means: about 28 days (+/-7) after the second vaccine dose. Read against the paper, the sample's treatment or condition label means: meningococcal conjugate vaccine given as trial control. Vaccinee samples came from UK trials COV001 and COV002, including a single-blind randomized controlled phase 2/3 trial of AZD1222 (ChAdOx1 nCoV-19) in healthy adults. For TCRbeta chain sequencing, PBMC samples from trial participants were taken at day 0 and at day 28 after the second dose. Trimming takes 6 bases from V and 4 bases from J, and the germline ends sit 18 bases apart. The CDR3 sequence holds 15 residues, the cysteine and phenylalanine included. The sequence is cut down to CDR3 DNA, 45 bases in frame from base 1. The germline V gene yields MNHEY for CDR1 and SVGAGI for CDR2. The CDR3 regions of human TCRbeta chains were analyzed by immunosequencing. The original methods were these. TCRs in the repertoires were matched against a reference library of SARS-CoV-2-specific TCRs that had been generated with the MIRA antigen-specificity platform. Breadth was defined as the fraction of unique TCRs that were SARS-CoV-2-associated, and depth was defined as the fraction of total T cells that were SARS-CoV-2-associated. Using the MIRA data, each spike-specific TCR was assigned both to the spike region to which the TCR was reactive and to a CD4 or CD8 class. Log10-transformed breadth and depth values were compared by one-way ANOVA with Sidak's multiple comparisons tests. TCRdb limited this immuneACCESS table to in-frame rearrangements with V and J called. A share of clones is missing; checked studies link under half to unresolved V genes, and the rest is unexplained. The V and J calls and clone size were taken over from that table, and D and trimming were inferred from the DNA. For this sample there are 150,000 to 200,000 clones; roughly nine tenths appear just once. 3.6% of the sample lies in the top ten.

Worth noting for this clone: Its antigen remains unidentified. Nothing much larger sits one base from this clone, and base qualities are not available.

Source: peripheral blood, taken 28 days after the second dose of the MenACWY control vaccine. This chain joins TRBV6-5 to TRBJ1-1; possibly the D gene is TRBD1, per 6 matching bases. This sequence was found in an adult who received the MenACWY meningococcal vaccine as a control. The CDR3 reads CASRDSRGGGTEAFF. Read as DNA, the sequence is TGTGCCAGCAGGGATTCCAGGGGCGGGGGCACTGAAGCTTTCTTT.